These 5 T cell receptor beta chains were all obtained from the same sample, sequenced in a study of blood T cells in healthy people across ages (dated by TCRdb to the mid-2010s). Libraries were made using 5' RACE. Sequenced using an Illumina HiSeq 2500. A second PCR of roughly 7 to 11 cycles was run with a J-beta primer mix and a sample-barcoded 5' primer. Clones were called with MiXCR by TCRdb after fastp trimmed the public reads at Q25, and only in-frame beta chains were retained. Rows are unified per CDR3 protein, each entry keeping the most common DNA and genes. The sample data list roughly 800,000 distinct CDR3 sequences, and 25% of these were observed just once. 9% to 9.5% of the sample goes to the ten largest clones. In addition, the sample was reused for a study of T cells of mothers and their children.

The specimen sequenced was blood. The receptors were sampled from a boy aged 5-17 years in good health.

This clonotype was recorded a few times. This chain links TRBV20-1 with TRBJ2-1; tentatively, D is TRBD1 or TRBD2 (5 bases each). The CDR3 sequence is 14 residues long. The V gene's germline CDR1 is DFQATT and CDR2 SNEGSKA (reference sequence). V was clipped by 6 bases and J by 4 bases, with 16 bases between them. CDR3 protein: CSAQDQGEYNEQFF. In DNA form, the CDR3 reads TGCAGTGCCCAAGACCAGGGAGAATACAATGAGCAGTTCTTC.

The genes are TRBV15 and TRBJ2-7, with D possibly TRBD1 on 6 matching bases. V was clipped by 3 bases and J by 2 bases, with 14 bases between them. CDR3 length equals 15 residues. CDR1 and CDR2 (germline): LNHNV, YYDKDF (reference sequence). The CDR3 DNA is TGTGCCACCAGCAGGGGACACAGGGTAACCTACGAGCAGTACTTC. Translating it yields CATSRGHRVTYEQYF.

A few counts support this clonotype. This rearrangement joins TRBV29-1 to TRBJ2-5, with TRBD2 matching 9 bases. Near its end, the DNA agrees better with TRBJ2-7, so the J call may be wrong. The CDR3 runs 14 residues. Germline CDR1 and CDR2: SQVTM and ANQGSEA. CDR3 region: CSVVGSSGALEQYF. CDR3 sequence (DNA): TGCAGCGTTGTCGGTTCTAGCGGGGCCCTCGAGCAGTACTTC.

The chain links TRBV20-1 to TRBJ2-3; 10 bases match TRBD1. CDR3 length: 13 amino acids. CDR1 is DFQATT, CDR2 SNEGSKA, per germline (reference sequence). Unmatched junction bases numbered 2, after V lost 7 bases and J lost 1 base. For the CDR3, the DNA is TGCAGTGTCGGGACAGGGGGCACAGATACGCAGTATTTT. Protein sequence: CSVGTGGTDTQYF.

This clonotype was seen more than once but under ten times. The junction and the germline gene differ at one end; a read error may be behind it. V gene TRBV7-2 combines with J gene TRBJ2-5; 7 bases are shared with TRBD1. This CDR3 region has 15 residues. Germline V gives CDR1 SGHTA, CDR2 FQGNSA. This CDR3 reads CASSLAGAGGRKAHF. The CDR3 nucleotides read TGTGCCAGCAGCTTAGCGGGGGCAGGGGGTCGAAAAGCGCACTTC. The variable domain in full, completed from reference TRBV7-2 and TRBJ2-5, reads GAGVSQSPSNKVTEKGKDVELRCDPISGHTALYWYRQSLGQGLEFLIYFQGNSAPDKSGLPSDRFSAERTGGSVSTLTIQRTQQEDSAVYLCASSLAGAGGRKAHFGPGTRLLVL.